These 4 T cell receptor beta chains originate from one sample sequenced in a study of human T cells and chemical hapten exposure. Sample time point: patch test 3, about 24 weeks after DPC sensitization. As to treatment: therapeutic diphenylcyclopropenone sensitization with weekly scalp DPC. In TCRdb, the RACE reads were re-called with MiXCR into one record per CDR3 protein. The repertoire holds under 130,000 distinct CDR3 sequences, with under 35% as singletons. Sequencing used whole blood, obtained in connection with sensitization to the hapten diphenylcyclopropenone (DPC). Source of these receptors: a middle-aged man with alopecia areata. Some clones in this sample may be carry-over from other donors' samples.

This clonotype has only a few counts. The J gene is TRBJ2-6, the V gene TRBV6-5; 8 bases line up with TRBD1. With 4 bases clipped from V and 0 bases from J, the junction kept 8 bases outside the gene matches. Germline V CDR1 and CDR2: MNHEY, SVGAGI. The CDR3 is 18 residues long. CDR3 in DNA: TGTGCCAGCAGTTTAACAGGGGGAGAATACTCTGGGGCCAACGTCCTGACTTTC. Translation: CASSLTGGEYSGANVLTF.

The chain recombines TRBV29-1 with TRBJ2-1; TRBD2 matches at 10 bases. Germline V gene sequence: CDR1 SQVTM, CDR2 ANQGSEA. After removal of 3 bases from V and 9 bases from J, the junction contained 5 bases not matched to a gene. This CDR3 contains 13 residues. CDR3: CSVETSGFSEQFF. CDR3 DNA: TGCAGCGTTGAGACTAGCGGGTTCTCTGAGCAGTTCTTC.

This clonotype appeared a few times. The chain employs TRBV4-3 and TRBJ2-5; D is perhaps TRBD2 (5 bases). V dropped 0 bases and J dropped 5 bases, with 16 bases sitting between them. Per the germline V gene, CDR1 is LGHNA and CDR2 is YSLEER. This CDR3 has 16 amino acids. The CDR3 DNA follows: TGCGCCAGCAGCCAAGATCCGGCGGGCTGGGGTGAGACCCAGTACTTC. As protein: CASSQDPAGWGETQYF.

This clonotype was picked up a small number of times. The rearrangement joins TRBV2 to TRBJ1-6; D remains ambiguous. V was pared by 7 bases and J by 7 bases, with 11 bases between. This CDR3 is 13 amino acids long. Per germline, CDR1 SNHLY and CDR2 FYNNEI. This CDR3 is CASMPQTNSPLHF. CDR3 nucleotides: TGTGCCAGCATGCCCCAGACCAATTCACCCCTCCACTTT.